Listed here are 22 T cell receptor beta chains from one sample, sequenced in a study of OX40 agonist ivuxolimab in advanced cancers. The protocol was immunoSEQ multiplex PCR, while the TCRdb copy is restricted to in-frame clones and leaves out a portion. The sample has tens of thousands of clones, 90% seen once; the top ten hold about 0.3%. Specimen: CD4+ or CD8+ T cells sorted from blood, collected in a trial of the OX40 agonist ivuxolimab. These receptor sequences come from an adult with an advanced solid tumor such as melanoma, head and neck, liver or kidney cancer.

The chain has TRBV5-1 and TRBJ1-2; tentatively, D is TRBD1 (6 bases). CDR1 is SGHRS, CDR2 YFSETQ, per germline. The ends were cut back, 4 bases at V and 2 bases at J, with 18 bases in the middle. The CDR3 covers 16 residues. CDR3 sequence reads: CASSAGPDRPNYGYTF. The CDR3, as DNA: TGCGCCAGCAGCGCAGGACCGGACAGACCAAACTATGGCTACACCTTC.

This chain links TRBV5-1 with TRBJ1-6; D unclear. Trimming cost V 0 bases and J 4 bases, with 8 bases left between them. The CDR3 consists of 15 residues. Looked up from germline, CDR1 is SGHRS and CDR2 is YFSETQ. The CDR3 loop is CASSLVTRYNSPLHF. CDR3 bases: TGCGCCAGCAGCTTGGTCACTAGATATAATTCACCCCTCCACTTT.

V is TRBV6-1 and J is TRBJ1-3; tentatively, D is TRBD1 (5 bases). V was clipped by 2 bases and J by 4 bases, with 12 bases between them. The CDR3 consists of 15 residues. The germline V gene encodes CDR1 MNHNS and CDR2 SASEGT. CDR3 coding DNA: TGTGCCAGCAGTGAAAGCCCAGGGAGAGGAAACACCATATATTTT. Translation gives CASSESPGRGNTIYF.

The V gene is TRBV10-2, the J gene TRBJ2-5, with D maybe TRBD2 (6 bases). The CDR3 consists of 15 residues. Germline V gene lookup returns CDR1 WSHSY and CDR2 SAAADI. Trimming took off 4 bases at V and 1 base at J, with 13 bases between the two ends. CDR3 loop: CASSGWRDSQETQYF. The CDR3 DNA is TGCGCCAGCAGTGGATGGCGGGACTCCCAAGAGACCCAGTACTTC.

This clone is a singleton in its sample. The genes are TRBV27 and TRBJ2-3, with D hard to call. The V end was cut by 6 bases, the J end by 6 bases, with 13 bases between. The CDR3 runs to 13 residues. Germline CDR1 and CDR2: MNHEY and SMNVEV (reference sequence). CDR3 nucleotide sequence: TGTGCCAGCAGCCTCGTATCGAGGGATACGCAGTATTTT. Translating it yields CASSLVSRDTQYF.

This chain joins TRBV18 and TRBJ1-2; 8 nucleotides line up with TRBD1. V shed 3 bases, J shed 2 bases, and the junction held 2 bases outside the gene matches. The CDR3 spans 14 residues. CDR1 KGHSH and CDR2 LQKENI come from the germline V gene. Here the CDR3 reads CASSPTGGNYGYTF. In DNA form, the CDR3 reads TGTGCCAGCTCACCCACAGGGGGAAACTATGGCTACACCTTC.

In the case of this clone: Other nucleotide sequences in the sample specify the same CDR3. The genes are TRBV18 and TRBJ1-3; D gene uncertain. Per the germline V gene, CDR1 is KGHSH and CDR2 is LQKENI. There are 15 residues in the CDR3. Trimming pared 0 bases from V and 0 bases from J, leaving 6 bases between. CDR3 region: CASSPPGVSGNTIYF. In DNA, the CDR3 is TGTGCCAGCTCACCACCGGGCGTCTCTGGAAACACCATATATTTT.

The chain employs TRBV11-3 and TRBJ2-1; D is possibly TRBD1 or TRBD2 (5 bases each). There are 15 residues in the CDR3. V lost 5 bases, J lost 2 bases, and 13 bases lay in between. The germline gives CDR1 SGHNT, CDR2 YENEEA. The DNA of the CDR3 is TGTGCCAGCAGCCCCTTTCGGGGCACCTACAATGAGCAGTTCTTC. As protein: CASSPFRGTYNEQFF.

This sequence joins TRBV18 and TRBJ2-3; D is unclear. The CDR3 is 12 residues long. Germline V gene data show CDR1 as KGHSH and CDR2 as LQKENI. The ends were cut back, 3 bases at V and 3 bases at J, with 4 bases in the middle. The CDR3 nucleotides read TGTGCCAGCTCACCCGTGACAGATACGCAGTATTTT. It codes for CASSPVTDTQYF.

The chain couples TRBV21-1 to TRBJ1-6; the D call TRBD1 from the table was never checked on the DNA. TRBV21-1 is flagged as a pseudogene. The CDR3 spans 15 residues. CDR3 sequence (DNA): TGTGCCAGCAGCTCCACGACAGGGGTCTCTTCACCCCTCCACTTT. This translates into CASSSTTGVSSPLHF.

This clone was counted once. CDR3 residues: CASSPTLTGTGELFF. The CDR3 nucleotides are TGTGCCAGTAGTCCTACCTTGACAGGGACCGGGGAGCTGTTTTTT. V and J are TRBV19 and TRBJ2-2, with 7 bases matching TRBD1. The germline V gene encodes CDR1 LNHDA and CDR2 SQIVND (reference sequence). This CDR3 comprises 15 residues. The V gene end was trimmed by 5 bases and the J gene end by 5 bases; junction bases not matched to a gene: 8.

The chain recombines TRBV6-1 with TRBJ1-5; a weak D match, TRBD1 (5 bases). Germline CDR1 reads MNHNS; CDR2 reads SASEGT. The V end lost 6 bases, the J end lost 4 bases, and 13 bases lay between the germline ends. There are 14 residues in the CDR3. The CDR3 nucleotides read TGTGCCAGCAGCCGGGACGGAGCAAATCAGCCCCAGCATTTT. Its protein is CASSRDGANQPQHF.

The chain combines TRBV6-1 with TRBJ1-5; the D is unclear. Germline V gene data show CDR1 as MNHNS and CDR2 as SASEGT. The CDR3 extends over 16 amino acids. Between the trimmed V and J ends, which lost 3 bases and 2 bases, there was a span of 14 bases. The CDR3 loop reads CASSDYSRTGNQPQHF. CDR3 DNA sequence: TGTGCCAGCAGTGACTACTCTAGGACGGGCAATCAGCCCCAGCATTTT.

This clone was picked up a small number of times. The chain links TRBV10-3 to TRBJ1-3; 8 nucleotides match TRBD1. CDR1 and CDR2 from the germline V gene are ENHRY and SYGVKD. V lost 4 bases and J lost 0; bases outside the gene matches: 2. The CDR3 is 15 amino acids. CDR3 protein: CAISAGGLSGNTIYF. The CDR3 DNA is TGTGCCATCAGTGCAGGGGGCCTCTCTGGAAACACCATATATTTT.

The gene calls are TRBV6-5 and TRBJ2-3, with a possible D match to TRBD2 (6 bases). V dropped 3 bases and J dropped 6 bases, with 10 bases sitting between them. The CDR3 sequence is 13 residues long. Germline V gene lookup returns CDR1 MNHEY and CDR2 SVGAGI. The CDR3 region is CASSYVRGDTQYF. In nucleotides, the CDR3 is TGTGCCAGCAGTTATGTCCGGGGGGATACGCAGTATTTT.

The chain combines TRBV10-3 with TRBJ2-3, with D unresolved. V lost 2 bases, J lost 4 bases, and 4 bases lay in between. The V gene's germline CDR1 is ENHRY and CDR2 SYGVKD. The CDR3 sequence is 12 residues long. CDR3 loop: CAISEQADTQYF. The CDR3 coding sequence is TGTGCCATCAGTGAGCAGGCAGATACGCAGTATTTT.

CDR3 bases: TGTGCCAGCAGTTATTGGGTGGAGGGGACTGAAGCTTTCTTT. Its translation is CASSYWVEGTEAFF. The V call is TRBV6-5, the J call TRBJ1-1; possible D gene TRBD1, 5 bases. The CDR3 is 14 residues long. The germline V gene has CDR1 MNHEY and CDR2 SVGAGI. Trimming shortened V by 3 bases and J by 5 bases, and 13 bases separated the two germline ends.

Here the CDR3 reads CASSSDRARDSPLHF. CDR3 coding DNA: TGTGCCAGCAGCTCCGACAGGGCCAGGGATTCACCCCTCCACTTT. This chain uses TRBV5-4 with TRBJ1-6; 7 bases line up with TRBD1. Germline CDR1 and CDR2: SGHNT and YYREEE (reference sequence). J was trimmed by 8 bases and V by 3 bases; bases with no gene match: 8. The CDR3 spans 15 residues.

The V call is TRBV7-2, the J call TRBJ2-3, with D tentatively TRBD1 (6 bases). The CDR3 length is 14 residues. Trimming shortened V by 3 bases and J by 2 bases, and 9 bases separated the two germline ends. Germline lookup yields CDR1 SGHTA and CDR2 FQGNSA. This CDR3 reads CASSLDSSTDTQYF. The CDR3 nucleotides read TGTGCCAGCAGCTTGGACAGTTCCACAGATACGCAGTATTTT.

This clone was counted once. The gene calls are TRBV4-2 and TRBJ1-2; weak D call: TRBD1 (5 bases). Trimming took off 0 bases at V and 1 base at J, with 21 bases between the two ends. Germline CDR1 reads LGHNA; CDR2 reads YNFKEQ. This CDR3 has 19 amino acids. The CDR3 nucleotides are TGTGCCAGCAGCCAAGATTTAGGCGGCGGGGGGAGGGGTAACTATGGCTACACCTTC. Amino acids: CASSQDLGGGGRGNYGYTF.

The chain is built from TRBV19 and TRBJ1-5; D is perhaps TRBD1 (5 bases). CDR3 length equals 20 residues. The germline CDR1 and CDR2 sequences are LNHDA and SQIVND (reference sequence). V shed 8 bases and J shed 2 bases, with 31 bases lying between them. The CDR3 sequence: CASRGRGRPQEFGGNQPQHF. The DNA for the CDR3 is TGTGCCAGTCGAGGTAGGGGTAGGCCCCAGGAGTTTGGTGGCAATCAGCCCCAGCATTTT.

This clone was recorded once. The V gene is TRBV9, the J gene TRBJ2-7; 9 nucleotides agree with TRBD2. V lost 5 bases to trimming and J lost 2 bases; unmatched junction nucleotides: 8. The V gene's germline CDR1 is SGDLS and CDR2 YYNGEE. There are 15 residues in the CDR3. For the CDR3, the DNA is TGTGCCAGCAGTGGGCGGGGGGGTCTCCCCTACGAGCAGTACTTC. Translating it yields CASSGRGGLPYEQYF.